The 5 T cell receptor beta chains in this list originate from one sample, sequenced in a study of T cells in localized non-small cell lung cancer. The table came from immunoSEQ multiplex PCR; TCRdb's copy has only in-frame clones and leaves some out. The sample shows around 1,400 clones, around 25% of them seen only once. The input for sequencing was normal lung tissue next to the tumor, taken before any cancer treatment. The receptors were gathered from a woman aged 35-70 years with stage I squamous cell lung carcinoma.

By sample fraction, this clone is medium-sized. The chain links TRBV6-8 to TRBJ2-6; D may be TRBD1 (5 bases). This CDR3 has 16 amino acids. Germline V gene sequence: CDR1 MNHGY, CDR2 SAAAGT. V lost 6 bases, J lost 0 bases, and 12 bases lay in between. The CDR3 sequence: CASSGLRGSGANVLTF. The CDR3 nucleotides are TGTGCCAGCAGCGGCTTAAGGGGCTCTGGGGCCAACGTCCTGACTTTC.

This clone has only one observation. CDR3 protein: CASSLVRGTEYEQYF. DNA of the CDR3: TGTGCCAGCTCACTTGTGAGAGGGACAGAATACGAGCAGTACTTC. V gene TRBV18 combines with J gene TRBJ2-7; 7 positions agree with TRBD1. Per germline, CDR1 KGHSH and CDR2 LQKENI. The J segment lost 4 bases and the V segment lost 4 bases, leaving 10 bases of the junction unmatched. The CDR3 contains 15 residues.

The chain combines TRBV30 with TRBJ2-7, with D perhaps TRBD1 or TRBD2 (6 bases each). In germline, CDR1 is GTSNPN, CDR2 SVGIG (reference sequence). V shed 0 bases and J shed 3 bases, with 18 bases lying between them. This CDR3 has 16 amino acids. This chain's CDR3 is CAWSVGGRDGFYEQYF. CDR3 in DNA: TGTGCCTGGAGTGTAGGGGGGCGGGACGGGTTCTACGAGCAGTACTTC.

This clone is deemed medium-sized. The chain is built from TRBV9 and TRBJ1-5; 7 bases map to TRBD1. Germline V gene sequence: CDR1 SGDLS, CDR2 YYNGEE. The V gene end was trimmed by 5 bases and the J gene end by 6 bases; junction bases not matched to a gene: 11. The CDR3 totals 15 residues. Here the CDR3 DNA reads TGTGCCAGCAGTGAAACCGACAGGGTAGCTCAGCCCCAGCATTTT. Protein sequence: CASSETDRVAQPQHF.

The chain is built from TRBV6-8 and TRBJ2-1; a weak D match, TRBD1 (7 bases). V lost 0 bases, J lost 3 bases, and 15 bases lay in between. The CDR3 runs to 17 residues. The germline gives CDR1 MNHGY, CDR2 SAAAGT. The CDR3 DNA follows: TGTGCCAGCAGTTACTCCCTCCCCAGGGGGGTCTACAATGAGCAGTTCTTC. This encodes CASSYSLPRGVYNEQFF.